A single TCR beta chain is shown here with its context. Its target antigen remains unknown. Base quality data are lacking; no much larger clone is found one base away. This sample was included in a study of blood T cell repertoires in COVID-19 (TCRdb year 2020). Notes on the research overall: Collaborator samples came from the United States, Italy and Spain and covered acute and convalescent phases of COVID-19. The prospective study material was composed of cDNA or gDNA derived from T cells, B-cell-depleted T cells, or PBMCs. The dataset comprised deeply sampled blood TCRbeta repertoires from subjects exposed to, actively infected with, or recovered from COVID-19. The repertoires were released in a freely available public database intended as a resource for research on the immune response to SARS-CoV-2. Samples were obtained from the ongoing ImmuneRACE study (first 160 participants) and from 1,200 or so subjects provided by 6 global collaborators. Nearly every sample came with metadata listing a de-identified subject ID, COVID-19 status, age in years and sex. Where HLA class I and class II types were available, the types were taken from metadata supplied by the sample provider, not from assay-based typing. What the authors observed across the whole study: How much clinical and demographic metadata was included differed by source and by participant, and the metadata was provided uncurated.

Taken from cysteine to phenylalanine, the CDR3 has 15 residues. The kept DNA is CDR3 alone, 45 bases in frame from the first base. Looking up the germline V gene (reference sequence) yields CDR1 SEHNR and CDR2 FQNEAQ. V is pared back by 2 bases and J by 1 base, with 12 bases lying between the germline termini. Whole blood was collected in K2EDTA tubes by collaborating institutions according to the institutions' own protocols. For TCRbeta analysis, collaborator samples were shipped as frozen whole blood, as isolated PBMCs, or as DNA extracted from either sample type. The immunoSEQ Assay, a bias-controlled multiplex PCR, was used to amplify TCRbeta CDR3 regions from genomic DNA. From the authors' description of their analysis: Nucleated cell counts per sample were estimated from amplification of reference gene primers within the assay. To quantify the absolute abundance of each unique TCRbeta CDR3 rearrangement, sequence reads were collapsed and filtered. For each sample, productive Simpson clonality was calculated as the square root of Simpson's diversity index across productive rearrangements. The table was pulled from immuneACCESS by TCRdb, which kept in-frame rearrangements only. Such tables lose some clones; where checked, under half of the loss comes from unresolved V genes, and the rest has no known cause. That table gives V, J and clone size, and the DNA gave D and trimming. The sample records tens of thousands of clones, around nine tenths of which are singletons. The ten largest make up 4.8% of the sample.

Sample: peripheral blood. This sequence uses TRBV7-9 and TRBJ2-7, with the D gene not confidently named. The receptor comes from a human donor in a cohort sampled during active COVID-19. For the CDR3, the sequence is CASSLMAVDSYEQYF. DNA sequence: TGTGCCAGCAGCTTAATGGCCGTTGATTCCTACGAGCAGTACTTC.